Listed below are T cell receptor beta chains from one sample, sequenced in a study of cytomegalovirus exposure and HLA in healthy donors. Only in-frame clones appear in the TCRdb table, and some are missing; sequencing was by immunoSEQ multiplex PCR. The specimen's table records around 140,000 clones. Input material: PBMCs. These receptors all stem from a young man in good health and CMV-seronegative. The conserved cysteine and the conserved F or W are not part of the CDR3 here.

>TRBV5-4|TRBJ2-1
ASSFPPSQGAYNEQF
>TRBV7-2|TRBJ1-2
ASSVQGTLNYGYT
>TRBV4-1|TRBJ2-1
ASSFSGRRDNEQF
>TRBV6-5|TRBJ2-7
ASSLRGGEQY
>TRBV30|TRBJ1-3
AWGGTRGNTIY
>TRBV6-4|TRBJ1-5
ASSDSTPPGWLSNQPQH
>TRBV6-5|TRBJ2-5
ASRSLGSETQY
>TRBV29-1|TRBJ2-7
SVAGAGNEQY
>TRBV6-5|.
ASSNERGTYEQY
>TRBV5-4|TRBJ1-1
ASSEKAGTRVNTEAF
>TRBV5-4|TRBJ1-1
ASSGTGDSTEAF
>TRBV28|TRBJ1-2
ASRMGQEFYGYT
>TRBV19|TRBJ1-5
ASSISARAQH
>TRBV19|TRBJ2-7
ASSRALAARSSYEQY
>TRBV6-6|TRBJ1-1
ASGSGQGASAEAF
>TRBV7-3|TRBJ1-2
ASSGQTGGGYT
>TRBV9|TRBJ2-5
ASSAGQGIGETQY
>TRBV5-4|TRBJ2-2
ASSPRGIGGGSLGELF
>TRBV11-2|TRBJ1-2
ASSRNSGYT
>TRBV6-5|TRBJ1-3
ASSYSMSSGNTIY
>TRBV28|TRBJ1-1
ASRSPGAEAF
>TRBV12-5|TRBJ1-1
ASSDQGTEAF
>TRBV19|TRBJ1-2
ASEGGRSYGYT
>TRBV5-4|TRBJ2-3
ASRFSGKLTDTQY
>TRBV7-2|TRBJ1-2
ASSPGQGLTIGYT
>TRBV18|TRBJ1-5
ASSPRDSNQPQH
>TRBV20-1|TRBJ2-7
SAQGSYEQY
>TRBV7-8|TRBJ1-1
ASSFGGDTEAF
>TRBV5-1|TRBJ2-5
ASSLATIQETQY
>TRBV5-1|TRBJ2-5
ASSLLGAGVETQY
>TRBV6-6|TRBJ2-7
ASSYKGGGLYEQY
>TRBV4-3|TRBJ2-1
ASSQETGPYNEQF
>TRBV7-2|TRBJ2-7
ASSPNQGPWAKQY
>TRBV7-3|TRBJ1-2
ASSLTSATVSGYT
>TRBV6-5|TRBJ2-7
ASSGDSTYEQY
>TRBV2|TRBJ2-1
ASSAPGEQF
>TRBV7-9|TRBJ1-5
ASSFNSPNQPQH
>TRBV7-9|TRBJ1-4
ASSLAGGEKLF
>TRBV5-6|TRBJ2-1
ASGFPGGFSYNEQF
>TRBV30|TRBJ1-6
AWSPQGDSPLH
>TRBV4-1|TRBJ2-7
ASSQEGQGGLGEQY
>TRBV6-5|TRBJ1-1
ASSYTMFQGNTEAF
>TRBV5-6|TRBJ1-2
ASSLGSQDGYT
>TRBV7-2|TRBJ2-6
ASSLVVRGSGANVLT
>TRBV7-3|TRBJ1-2
ASSSRDRDPLYGYT
>TRBV7-9|TRBJ1-1
ASSGYSTEAF
>TRBV6-6|TRBJ1-1
AISPSFQAF
>TRBV29-1|TRBJ2-3
SVEIADRSSTDTQY
>TRBV6-5|TRBJ2-7
ASSIQGTIYEQY
>TRBV5-6|TRBJ1-1
ASSLGQGSLQWLPKKAF
>TRBV5-1|TRBJ2-1
ASSQQAGAYNEQF
>TRBV27|TRBJ1-1
ASSLWGPNTEAF
>TRBV15|TRBJ1-2
ATRQGMAGYT
>TRBV4-3|TRBJ2-2
ASSQSRNTGELF